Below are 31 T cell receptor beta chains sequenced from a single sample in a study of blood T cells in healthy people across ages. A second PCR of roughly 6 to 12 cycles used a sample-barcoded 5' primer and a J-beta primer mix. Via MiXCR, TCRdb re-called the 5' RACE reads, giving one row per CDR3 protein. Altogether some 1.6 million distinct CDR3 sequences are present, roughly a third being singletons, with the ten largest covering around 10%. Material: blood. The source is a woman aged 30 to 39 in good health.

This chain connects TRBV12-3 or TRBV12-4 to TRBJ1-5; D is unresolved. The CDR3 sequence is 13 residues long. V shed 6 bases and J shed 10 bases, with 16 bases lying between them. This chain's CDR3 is CASSPDPLIPQHF. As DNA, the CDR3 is TGTGCCAGCAGCCCTGACCCACTCATACCCCAGCATTTT.

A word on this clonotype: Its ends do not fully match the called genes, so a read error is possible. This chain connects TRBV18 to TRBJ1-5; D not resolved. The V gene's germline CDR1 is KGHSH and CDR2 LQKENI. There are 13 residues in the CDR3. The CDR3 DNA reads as TGCGCCAGCAGCCCAGGACTCGATCAGCCCCAGCATTTT. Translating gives CASSPGLDQPQHF.

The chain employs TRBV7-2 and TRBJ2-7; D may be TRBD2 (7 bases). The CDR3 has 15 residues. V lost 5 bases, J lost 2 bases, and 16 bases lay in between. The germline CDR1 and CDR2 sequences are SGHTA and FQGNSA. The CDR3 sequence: CASSRGGGPTYEQYF. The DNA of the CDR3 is TGTGCCAGCAGCCGAGGGGGGGGGCCGACCTACGAGCAGTACTTC.

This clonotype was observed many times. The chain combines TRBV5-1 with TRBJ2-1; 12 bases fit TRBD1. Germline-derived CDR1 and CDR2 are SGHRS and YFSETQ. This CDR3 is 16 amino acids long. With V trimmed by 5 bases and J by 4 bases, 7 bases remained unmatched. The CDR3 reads CASRFGTGGDYNEQFF. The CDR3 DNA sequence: TGCGCCAGCAGATTTGGGACAGGGGGCGATTACAATGAGCAGTTCTTC.

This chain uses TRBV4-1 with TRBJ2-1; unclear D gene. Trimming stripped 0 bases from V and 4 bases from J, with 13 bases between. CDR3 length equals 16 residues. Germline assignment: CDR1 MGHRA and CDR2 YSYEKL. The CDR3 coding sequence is TGCGCCAGCAGCCAAGACCGCAGGACCCTATACAATGAGCAGTTCTTC. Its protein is CASSQDRRTLYNEQFF.

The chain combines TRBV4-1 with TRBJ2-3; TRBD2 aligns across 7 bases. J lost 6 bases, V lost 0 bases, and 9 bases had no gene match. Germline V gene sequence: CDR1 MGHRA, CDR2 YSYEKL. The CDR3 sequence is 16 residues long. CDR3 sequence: CASSQEPSGGGDTQYF. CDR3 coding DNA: TGCGCCAGCAGCCAAGAGCCCTCGGGGGGTGGGGATACGCAGTATTTT.

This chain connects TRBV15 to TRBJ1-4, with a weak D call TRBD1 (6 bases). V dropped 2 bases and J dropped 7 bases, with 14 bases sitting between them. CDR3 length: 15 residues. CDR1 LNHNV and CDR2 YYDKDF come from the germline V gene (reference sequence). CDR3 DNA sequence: TGTGCCACCAGCAGATCCAGGGGTAATGGTGAAAAACTGTTTTTT. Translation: CATSRSRGNGEKLFF.

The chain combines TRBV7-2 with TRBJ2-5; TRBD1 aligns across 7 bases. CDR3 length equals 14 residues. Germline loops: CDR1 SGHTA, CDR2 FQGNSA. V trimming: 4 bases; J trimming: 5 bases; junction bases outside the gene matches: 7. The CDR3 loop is CASSSRGGWETQYF. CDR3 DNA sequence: TGTGCCAGCAGCTCGAGAGGGGGCTGGGAGACCCAGTACTTC.

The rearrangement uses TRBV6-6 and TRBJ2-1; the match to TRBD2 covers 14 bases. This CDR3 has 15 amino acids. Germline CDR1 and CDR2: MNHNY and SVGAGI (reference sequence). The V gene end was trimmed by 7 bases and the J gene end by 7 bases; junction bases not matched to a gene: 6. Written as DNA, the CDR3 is TGTGCCAGCACCCTGACTAGCGGGGGGGCAAATGAGCAGTTCTTC. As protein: CASTLTSGGANEQFF.

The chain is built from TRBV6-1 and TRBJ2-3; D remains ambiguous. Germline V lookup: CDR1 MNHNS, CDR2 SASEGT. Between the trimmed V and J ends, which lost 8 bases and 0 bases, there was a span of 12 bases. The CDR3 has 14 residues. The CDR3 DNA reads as TGTGCCAGCTTGCTGGGCGGTAGCACAGATACGCAGTATTTT. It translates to CASLLGGSTDTQYF.

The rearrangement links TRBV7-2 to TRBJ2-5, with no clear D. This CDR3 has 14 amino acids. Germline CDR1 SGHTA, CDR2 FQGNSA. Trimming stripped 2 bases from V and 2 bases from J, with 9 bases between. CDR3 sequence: CASSLTRDQETQYF. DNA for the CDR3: TGTGCCAGCAGCTTAACCCGAGATCAAGAGACCCAGTACTTC. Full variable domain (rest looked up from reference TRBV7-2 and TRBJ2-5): GAGVSQSPSNKVTEKGKDVELRCDPISGHTALYWYRQSLGQGLEFLIYFQGNSAPDKSGLPSDRFSAERTGGSVSTLTIQRTQQEDSAVYLCASSLTRDQETQYFGPGTRLLVL.

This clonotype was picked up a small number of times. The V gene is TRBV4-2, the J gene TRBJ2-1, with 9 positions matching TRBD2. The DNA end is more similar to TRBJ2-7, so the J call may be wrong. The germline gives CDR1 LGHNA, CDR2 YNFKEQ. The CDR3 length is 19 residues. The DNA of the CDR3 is TGTGCCAGCAGCCAAGATCCGCCCTTGGCGGGAGGGGGTTACAATGAGCAGTACTTC. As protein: CASSQDPPLAGGGYNEQYF.

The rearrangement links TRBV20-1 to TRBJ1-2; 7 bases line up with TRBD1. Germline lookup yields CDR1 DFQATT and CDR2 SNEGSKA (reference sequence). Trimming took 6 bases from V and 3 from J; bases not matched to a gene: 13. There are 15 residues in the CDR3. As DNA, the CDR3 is TGCAGTGCCAGGATAGCGGACAGGAAATACTATGGCTACACCTTC. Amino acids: CSARIADRKYYGYTF.

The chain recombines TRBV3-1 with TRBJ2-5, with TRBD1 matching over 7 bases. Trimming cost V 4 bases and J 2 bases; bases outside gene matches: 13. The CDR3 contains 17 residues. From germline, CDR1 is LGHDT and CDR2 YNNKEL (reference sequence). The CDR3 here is CASSPMTGTPSQETQYF. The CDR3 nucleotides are TGTGCCAGCAGCCCAATGACAGGGACCCCCTCGCAAGAGACCCAGTACTTC.

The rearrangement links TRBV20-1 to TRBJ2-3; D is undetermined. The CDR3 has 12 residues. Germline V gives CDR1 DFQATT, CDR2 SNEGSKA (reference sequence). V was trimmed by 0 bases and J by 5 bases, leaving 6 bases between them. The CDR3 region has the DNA TGCAGTGCTAGAGAGTCGCTAGATACGCAGTATTTT. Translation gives CSARESLDTQYF.

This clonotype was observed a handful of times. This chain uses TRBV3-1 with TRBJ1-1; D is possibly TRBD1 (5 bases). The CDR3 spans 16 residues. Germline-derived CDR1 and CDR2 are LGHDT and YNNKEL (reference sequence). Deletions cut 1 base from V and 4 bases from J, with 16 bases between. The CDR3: CASSQAGLGGGTEAFF. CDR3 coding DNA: TGTGCCAGCAGCCAAGCTGGATTGGGGGGGGGCACTGAAGCTTTCTTT.

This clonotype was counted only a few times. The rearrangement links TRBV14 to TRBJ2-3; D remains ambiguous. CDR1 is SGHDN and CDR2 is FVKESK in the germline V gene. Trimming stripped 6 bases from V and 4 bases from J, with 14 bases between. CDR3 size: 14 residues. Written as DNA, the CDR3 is TGTGCCAGCAGTCACAACCTACGGGCAGATACGCAGTATTTT. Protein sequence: CASSHNLRADTQYF.

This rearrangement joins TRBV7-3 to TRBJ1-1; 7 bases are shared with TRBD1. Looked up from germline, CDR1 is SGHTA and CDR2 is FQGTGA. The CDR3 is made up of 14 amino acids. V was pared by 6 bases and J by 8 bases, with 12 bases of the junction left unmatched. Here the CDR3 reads CASRLTGDAKEAFF. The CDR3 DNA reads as TGTGCCAGCAGACTCACAGGGGATGCAAAGGAAGCTTTCTTT.

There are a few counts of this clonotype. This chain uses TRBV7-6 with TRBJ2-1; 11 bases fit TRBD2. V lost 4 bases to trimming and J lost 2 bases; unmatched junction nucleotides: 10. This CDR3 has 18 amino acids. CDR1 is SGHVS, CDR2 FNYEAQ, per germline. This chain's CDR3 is CASSSSTSGIGTYNEQFF. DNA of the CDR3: TGTGCCAGCAGCTCCTCGACTAGCGGGATAGGCACCTACAATGAGCAGTTCTTC. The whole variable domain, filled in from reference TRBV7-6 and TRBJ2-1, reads GAGVSQSPRYKVTKRGQDVALRCDPISGHVSLYWYRQALGQGPEFLTYFNYEAQQDKSGLPNDRFSAERPEGSISTLTIQRTEQRDSAMYRCASSSSTSGIGTYNEQFFGPGTRLTVL.

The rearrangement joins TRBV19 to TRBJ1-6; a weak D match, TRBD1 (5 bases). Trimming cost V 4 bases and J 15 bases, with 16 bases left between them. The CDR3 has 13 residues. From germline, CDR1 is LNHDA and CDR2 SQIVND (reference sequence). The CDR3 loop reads CASSTDRFVHLHF. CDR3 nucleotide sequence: TGTGCCAGTAGTACCGACAGATTCGTTCACCTCCACTTT.

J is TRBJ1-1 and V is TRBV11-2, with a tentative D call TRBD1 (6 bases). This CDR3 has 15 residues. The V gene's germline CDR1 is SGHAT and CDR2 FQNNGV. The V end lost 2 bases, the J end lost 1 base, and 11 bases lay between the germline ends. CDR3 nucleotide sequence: TGTGCCAGCAGCTTATTCGGGGACAAGAACACTGAAGCTTTCTTT. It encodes CASSLFGDKNTEAFF.

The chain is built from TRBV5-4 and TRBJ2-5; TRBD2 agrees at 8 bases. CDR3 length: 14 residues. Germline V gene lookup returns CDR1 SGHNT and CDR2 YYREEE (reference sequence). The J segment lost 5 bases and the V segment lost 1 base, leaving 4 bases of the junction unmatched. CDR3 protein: CASSLFTGGETQYF. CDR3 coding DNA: TGTGCCAGCAGCTTGTTCACGGGAGGGGAGACCCAGTACTTC.

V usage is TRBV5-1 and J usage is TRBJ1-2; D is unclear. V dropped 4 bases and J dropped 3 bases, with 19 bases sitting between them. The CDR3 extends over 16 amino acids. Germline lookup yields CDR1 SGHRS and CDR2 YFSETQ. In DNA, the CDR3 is TGCGCCAGCAGCCCGGACGGGCCCTTGAGGGACTATGGCTACACCTTC. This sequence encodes CASSPDGPLRDYGYTF.

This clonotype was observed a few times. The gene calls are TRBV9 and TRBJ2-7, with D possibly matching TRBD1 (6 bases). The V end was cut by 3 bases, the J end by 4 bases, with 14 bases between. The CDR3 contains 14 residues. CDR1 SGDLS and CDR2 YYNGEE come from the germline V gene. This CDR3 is CASSDGQKPYEQYF. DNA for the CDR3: TGTGCCAGCAGCGACGGACAGAAACCTTACGAGCAGTACTTC.

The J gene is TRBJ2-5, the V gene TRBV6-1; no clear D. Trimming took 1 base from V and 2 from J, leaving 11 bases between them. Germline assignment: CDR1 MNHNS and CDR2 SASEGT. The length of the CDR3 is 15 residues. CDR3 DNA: TGTGCCAGCAGTGAAGGTGGGAAAGTACAAGAGACCCAGTACTTC. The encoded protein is CASSEGGKVQETQYF.

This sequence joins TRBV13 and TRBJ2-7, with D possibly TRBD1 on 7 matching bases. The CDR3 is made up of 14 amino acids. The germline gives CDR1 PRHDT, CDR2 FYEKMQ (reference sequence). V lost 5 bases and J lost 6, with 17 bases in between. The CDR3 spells CASSPGGSRIEQYF. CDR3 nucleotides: TGTGCCAGCAGCCCAGGGGGGTCGAGGATCGAGCAGTACTTC.

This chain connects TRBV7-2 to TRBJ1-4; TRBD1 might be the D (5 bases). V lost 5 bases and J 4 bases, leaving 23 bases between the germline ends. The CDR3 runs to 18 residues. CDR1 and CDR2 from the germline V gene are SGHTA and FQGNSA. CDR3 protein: CASSLMSVGWTSNEKLFF. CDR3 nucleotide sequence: TGTGCCAGCAGCCTGATGTCGGTCGGATGGACAAGTAATGAAAAACTGTTTTTT.

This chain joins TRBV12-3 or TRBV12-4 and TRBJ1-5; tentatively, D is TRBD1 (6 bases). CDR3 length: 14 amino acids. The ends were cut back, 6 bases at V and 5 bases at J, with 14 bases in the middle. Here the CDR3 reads CASSISNRDQPQHF. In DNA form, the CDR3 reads TGTGCCAGCAGCATTTCGAACAGGGATCAGCCCCAGCATTTT.

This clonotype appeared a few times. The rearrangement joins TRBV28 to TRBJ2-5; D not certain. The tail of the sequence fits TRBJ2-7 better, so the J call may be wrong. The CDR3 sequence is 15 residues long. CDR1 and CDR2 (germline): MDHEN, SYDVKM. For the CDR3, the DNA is TGTGCCAGCAGTTTGTCGTGGGGTTCTCTCTACGAGCAGTACTTC. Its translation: CASSLSWGSLYEQYF.

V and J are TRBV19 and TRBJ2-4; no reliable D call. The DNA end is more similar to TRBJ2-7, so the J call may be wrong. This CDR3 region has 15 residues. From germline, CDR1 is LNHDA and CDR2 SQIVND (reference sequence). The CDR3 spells CASSAGPEILYEQYF. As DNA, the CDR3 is TGTGCCAGTAGCGCCGGCCCGGAAATCCTCTACGAGCAGTACTTC.

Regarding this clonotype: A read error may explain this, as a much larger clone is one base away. The CDR3 DNA sequence: TGTGCCAGCAGAGTCACAGCGGGCGGGAGGGGCAATGAGCAGTTCTTC. Protein product: CASRVTAGGRGNEQFF. The rearrangement uses TRBV7-9 and TRBJ2-1; 9 nucleotides align to TRBD2. Germline assignment: CDR1 SEHNR and CDR2 FQNEAQ (reference sequence). J was trimmed by 6 bases and V by 6 bases; bases with no gene match: 12. The CDR3 spans 16 residues.